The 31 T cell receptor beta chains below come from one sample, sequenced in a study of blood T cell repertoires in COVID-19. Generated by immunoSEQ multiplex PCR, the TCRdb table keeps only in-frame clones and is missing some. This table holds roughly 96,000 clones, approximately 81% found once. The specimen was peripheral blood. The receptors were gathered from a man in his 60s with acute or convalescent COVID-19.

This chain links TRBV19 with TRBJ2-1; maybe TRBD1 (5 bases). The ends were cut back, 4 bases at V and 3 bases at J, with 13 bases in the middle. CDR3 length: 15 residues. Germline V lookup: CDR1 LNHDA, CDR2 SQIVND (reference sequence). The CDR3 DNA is TGTGCCAGTAGTACTAGTCCCGACAGCTACAATGAGCAGTTCTTC. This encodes CASSTSPDSYNEQFF.

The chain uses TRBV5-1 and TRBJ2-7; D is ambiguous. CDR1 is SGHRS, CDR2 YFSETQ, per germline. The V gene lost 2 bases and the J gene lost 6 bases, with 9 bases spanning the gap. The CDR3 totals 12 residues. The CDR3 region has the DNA TGCGCCAGCAGCTTTCTGTCAGGCGAGCAGTACTTC. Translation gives CASSFLSGEQYF.

In nucleotides, the CDR3 is TGTGCCAGCAGTCTCCTCCCCCCGGGACTAGCGGCGAACACCGGGGAGCTGTTTTTT. Amino acids: CASSLLPPGLAANTGELFF. The genes are TRBV27 and TRBJ2-2; 11 positions agree with TRBD2. Germline V lookup: CDR1 MNHEY, CDR2 SMNVEV (reference sequence). The junction had 11 bases not matched to a gene; V was cut back by 5 bases and J by 0 bases. The CDR3 extends over 19 amino acids.

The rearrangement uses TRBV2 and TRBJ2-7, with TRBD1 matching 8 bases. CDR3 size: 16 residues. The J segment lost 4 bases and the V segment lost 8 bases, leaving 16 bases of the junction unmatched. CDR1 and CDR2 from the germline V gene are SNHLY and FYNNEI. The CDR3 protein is CASVPRGRKVPYEQYV. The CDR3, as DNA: TGTGCCAGCGTCCCCAGGGGGCGCAAGGTCCCATACGAGCAGTACGTC.

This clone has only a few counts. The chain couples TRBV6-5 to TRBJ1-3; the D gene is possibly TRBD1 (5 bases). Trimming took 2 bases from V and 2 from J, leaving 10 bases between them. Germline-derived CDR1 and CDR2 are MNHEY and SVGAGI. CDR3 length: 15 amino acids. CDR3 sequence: CASSYGQGTGNTIYF. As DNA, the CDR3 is TGTGCCAGCAGTTACGGCCAGGGTACTGGAAACACCATATATTTT.

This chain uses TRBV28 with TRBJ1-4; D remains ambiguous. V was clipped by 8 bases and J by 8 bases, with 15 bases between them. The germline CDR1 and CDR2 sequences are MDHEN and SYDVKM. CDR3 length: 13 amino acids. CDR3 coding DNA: TGTGCCAGCTGCGTAAACCCGGGGGAAAAACTGTTTTTT. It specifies CASCVNPGEKLFF.

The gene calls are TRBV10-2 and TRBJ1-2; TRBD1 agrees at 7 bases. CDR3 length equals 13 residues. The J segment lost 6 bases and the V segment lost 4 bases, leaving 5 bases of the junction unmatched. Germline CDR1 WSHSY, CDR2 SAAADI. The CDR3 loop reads CASSGGTVDGYTF. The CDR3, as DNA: TGCGCCAGCAGTGGCGGGACAGTGGATGGCTACACCTTC.

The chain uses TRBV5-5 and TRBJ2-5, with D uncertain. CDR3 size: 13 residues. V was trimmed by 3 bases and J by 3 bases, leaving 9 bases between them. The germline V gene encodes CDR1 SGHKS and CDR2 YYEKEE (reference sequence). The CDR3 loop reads CASSSQVEETQYF. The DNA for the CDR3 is TGTGCCAGCAGCTCACAAGTGGAAGAGACCCAGTACTTC.

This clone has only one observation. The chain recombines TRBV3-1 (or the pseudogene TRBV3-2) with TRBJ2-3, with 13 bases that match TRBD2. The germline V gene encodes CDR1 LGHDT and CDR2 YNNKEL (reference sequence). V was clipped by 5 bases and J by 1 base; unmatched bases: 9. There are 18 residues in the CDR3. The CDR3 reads CASSSGTSGRAGTDTQYF. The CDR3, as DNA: TGTGCCAGCAGCTCGGGCACTAGCGGGAGGGCCGGCACAGATACGCAGTATTTT.

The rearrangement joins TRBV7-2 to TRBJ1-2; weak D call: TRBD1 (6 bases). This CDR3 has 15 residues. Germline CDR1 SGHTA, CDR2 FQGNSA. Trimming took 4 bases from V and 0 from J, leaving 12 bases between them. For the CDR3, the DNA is TGTGCCAGCAGCTCTCAGGGGAGAGCTAACTATGGCTACACCTTC. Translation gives CASSSQGRANYGYTF.

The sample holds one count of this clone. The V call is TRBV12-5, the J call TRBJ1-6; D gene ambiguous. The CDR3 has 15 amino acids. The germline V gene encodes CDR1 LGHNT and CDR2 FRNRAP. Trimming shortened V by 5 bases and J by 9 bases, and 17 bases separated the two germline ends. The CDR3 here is CASGNHTSERSPLHF. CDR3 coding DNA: TGTGCTAGTGGTAATCACACATCTGAACGTTCACCCCTCCACTTT.

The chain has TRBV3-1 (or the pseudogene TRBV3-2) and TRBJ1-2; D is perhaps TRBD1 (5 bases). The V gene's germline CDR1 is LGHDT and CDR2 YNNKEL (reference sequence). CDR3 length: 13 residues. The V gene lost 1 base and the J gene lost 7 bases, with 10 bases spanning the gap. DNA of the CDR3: TGTGCCAGCAGCCAAGTAACAGGCAGTGGCTACACCTTC. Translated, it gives CASSQVTGSGYTF.

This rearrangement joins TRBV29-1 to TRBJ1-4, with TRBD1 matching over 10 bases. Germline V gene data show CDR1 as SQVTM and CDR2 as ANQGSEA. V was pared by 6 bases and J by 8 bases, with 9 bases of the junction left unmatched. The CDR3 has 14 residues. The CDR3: CSVGKTGGQEKLFF. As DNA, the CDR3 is TGCAGCGTGGGGAAGACAGGGGGCCAAGAAAAACTGTTTTTT.

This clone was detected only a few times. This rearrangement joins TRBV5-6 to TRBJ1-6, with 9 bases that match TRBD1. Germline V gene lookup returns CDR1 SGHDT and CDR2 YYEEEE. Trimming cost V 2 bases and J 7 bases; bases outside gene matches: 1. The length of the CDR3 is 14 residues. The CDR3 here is CASSLQGANSPLHF. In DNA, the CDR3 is TGTGCCAGCAGCTTACAGGGGGCGAATTCACCCCTCCACTTT.

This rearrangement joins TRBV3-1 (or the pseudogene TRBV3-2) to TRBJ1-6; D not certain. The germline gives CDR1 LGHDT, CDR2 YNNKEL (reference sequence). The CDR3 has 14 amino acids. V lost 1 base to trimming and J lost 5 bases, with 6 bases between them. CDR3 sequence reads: CASSQGRDNSPLHF. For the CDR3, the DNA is TGTGCCAGCAGCCAAGGCCGGGATAATTCACCCCTCCACTTT.

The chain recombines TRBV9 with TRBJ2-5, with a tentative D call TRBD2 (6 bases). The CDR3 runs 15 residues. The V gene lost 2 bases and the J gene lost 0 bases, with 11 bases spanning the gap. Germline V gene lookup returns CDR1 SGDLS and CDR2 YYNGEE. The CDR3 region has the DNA TGTGCCAGCAGCGTGGTAGCGGCGTACCAAGAGACCCAGTACTTC. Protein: CASSVVAAYQETQYF.

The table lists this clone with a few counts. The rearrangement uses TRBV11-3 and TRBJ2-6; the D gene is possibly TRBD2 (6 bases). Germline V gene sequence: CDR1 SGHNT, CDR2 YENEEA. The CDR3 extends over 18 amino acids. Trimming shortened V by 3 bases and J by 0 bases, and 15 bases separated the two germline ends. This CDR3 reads CASSFRRDSISGANVLTF. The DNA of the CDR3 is TGTGCCAGCAGCTTCCGGCGGGATAGCATCTCTGGGGCCAACGTCCTGACTTTC. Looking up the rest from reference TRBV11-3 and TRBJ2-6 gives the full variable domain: EAGVVQSPRYKIIEKKQPVAFWCNPISGHNTLYWYLQNLGQGPELLIRYENEEAVDDSQLPKDRFSAERLKGVDSTLKIQPAELGDSAVYLCASSFRRDSISGANVLTFGAGSRLTVL.

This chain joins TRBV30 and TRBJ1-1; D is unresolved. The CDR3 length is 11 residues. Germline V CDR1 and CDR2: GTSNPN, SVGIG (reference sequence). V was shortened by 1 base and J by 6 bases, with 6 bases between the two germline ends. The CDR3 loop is CAWSGGPEAFF. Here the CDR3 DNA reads TGTGCCTGGAGTGGAGGTCCTGAAGCTTTCTTT.

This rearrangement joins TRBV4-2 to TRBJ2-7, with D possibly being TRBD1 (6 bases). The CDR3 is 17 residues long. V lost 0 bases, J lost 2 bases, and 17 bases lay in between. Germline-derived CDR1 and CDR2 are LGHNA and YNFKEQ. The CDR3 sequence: CASSQDFDRYLAYEQYF. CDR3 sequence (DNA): TGTGCCAGCAGCCAAGATTTCGACAGGTACCTAGCCTACGAGCAGTACTTC.

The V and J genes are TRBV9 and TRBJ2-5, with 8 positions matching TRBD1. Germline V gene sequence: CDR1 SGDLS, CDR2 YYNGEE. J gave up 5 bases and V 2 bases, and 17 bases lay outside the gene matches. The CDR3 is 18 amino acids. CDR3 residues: CASSVGGSPGQVVETQYF. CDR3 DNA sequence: TGTGCCAGCAGCGTCGGCGGTTCTCCGGGACAGGTTGTTGAGACCCAGTACTTC.

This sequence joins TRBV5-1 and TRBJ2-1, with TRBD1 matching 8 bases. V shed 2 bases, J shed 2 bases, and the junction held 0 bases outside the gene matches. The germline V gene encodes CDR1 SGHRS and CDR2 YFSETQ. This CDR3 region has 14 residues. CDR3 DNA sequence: TGCGCCAGCAGCTTACAGGGGGCCTACAATGAGCAGTTCTTC. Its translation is CASSLQGAYNEQFF.

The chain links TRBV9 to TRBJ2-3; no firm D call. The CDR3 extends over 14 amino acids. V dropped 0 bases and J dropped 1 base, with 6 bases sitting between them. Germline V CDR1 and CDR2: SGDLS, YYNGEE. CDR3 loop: CASSVDSGTDTQYF. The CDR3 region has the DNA TGTGCCAGCAGCGTAGATTCAGGCACAGATACGCAGTATTTT.

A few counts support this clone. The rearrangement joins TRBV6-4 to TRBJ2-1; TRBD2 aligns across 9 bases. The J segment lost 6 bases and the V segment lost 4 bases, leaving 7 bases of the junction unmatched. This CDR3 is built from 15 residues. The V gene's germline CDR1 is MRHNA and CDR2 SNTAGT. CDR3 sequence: CASSAERGAFNEQFF. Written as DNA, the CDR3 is TGTGCCAGCAGTGCCGAGCGGGGGGCCTTCAATGAGCAGTTCTTC.

CDR3 DNA: TGTGCCAGTACCTCTGACAGGGGAAATCAGCCCCAGCATTTT. Translating gives CASTSDRGNQPQHF. The V call is TRBV19, the J call TRBJ1-5; 8 bases map to TRBD1. Germline CDR1 is LNHDA and CDR2 is SQIVND (reference sequence). This CDR3 comprises 14 residues. Germline trimming cut 7 bases from V and 4 bases from J; bases unmatched to any gene: 6.

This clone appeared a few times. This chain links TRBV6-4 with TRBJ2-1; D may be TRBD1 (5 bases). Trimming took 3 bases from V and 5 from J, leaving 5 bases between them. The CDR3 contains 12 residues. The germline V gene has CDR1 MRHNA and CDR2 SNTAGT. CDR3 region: CASSEGDNEQFF. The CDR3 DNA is TGTGCCAGCAGTGAAGGGGACAATGAGCAGTTCTTC.

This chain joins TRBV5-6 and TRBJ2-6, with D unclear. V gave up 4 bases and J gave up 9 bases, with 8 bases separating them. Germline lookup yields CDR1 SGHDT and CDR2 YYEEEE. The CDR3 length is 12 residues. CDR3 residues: CASSPTGNVLTF. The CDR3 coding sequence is TGTGCCAGCAGCCCCACCGGCAACGTCCTGACTTTC. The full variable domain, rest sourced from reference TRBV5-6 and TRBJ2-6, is DAGVTQSPTHLIKTRGQQVTLRCSPKSGHDTVSWYQQALGQGPQFIFQYYEEEERQRGNFPDRFSGHQFPNYSSELNVNALLLGDSALYLCASSPTGNVLTFGAGSRLTVL.

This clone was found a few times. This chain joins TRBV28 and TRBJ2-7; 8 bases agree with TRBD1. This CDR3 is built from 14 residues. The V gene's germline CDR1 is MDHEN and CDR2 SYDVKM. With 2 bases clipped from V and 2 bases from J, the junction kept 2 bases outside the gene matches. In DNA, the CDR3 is TGTGCCAGCAGTTTAAACAGGGGGGCCTACGAGCAGTACGTC. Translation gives CASSLNRGAYEQYV.

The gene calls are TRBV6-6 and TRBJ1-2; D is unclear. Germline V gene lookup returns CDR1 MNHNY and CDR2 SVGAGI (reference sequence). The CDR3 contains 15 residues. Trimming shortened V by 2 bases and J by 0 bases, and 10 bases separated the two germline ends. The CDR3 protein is CASSYPATTNYGYTF. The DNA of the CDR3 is TGTGCCAGCAGTTACCCCGCGACAACTAACTATGGCTACACCTTC.

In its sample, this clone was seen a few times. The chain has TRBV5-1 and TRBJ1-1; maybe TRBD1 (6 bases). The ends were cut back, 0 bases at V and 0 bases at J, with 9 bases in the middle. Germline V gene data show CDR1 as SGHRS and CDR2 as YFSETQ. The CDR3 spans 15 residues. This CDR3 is CASSLEYRVNTEAFF. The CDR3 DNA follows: TGCGCCAGCAGCTTGGAGTACAGGGTGAACACTGAAGCTTTCTTT.

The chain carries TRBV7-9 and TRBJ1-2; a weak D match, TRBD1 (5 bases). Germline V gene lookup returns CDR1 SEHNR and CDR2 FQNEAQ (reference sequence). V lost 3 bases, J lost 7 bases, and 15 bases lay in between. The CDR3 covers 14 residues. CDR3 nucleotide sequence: TGTGCCAGCAGCTTCGGAGGGGAGAATGGTGGCTACACCTTC. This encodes CASSFGGENGGYTF.

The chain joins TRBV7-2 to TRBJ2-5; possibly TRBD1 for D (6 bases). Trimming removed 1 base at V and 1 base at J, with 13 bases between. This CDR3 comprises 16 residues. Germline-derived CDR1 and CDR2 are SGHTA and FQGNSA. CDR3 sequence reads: CASSLVAGQTQETQYF. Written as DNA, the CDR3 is TGTGCCAGCAGCTTAGTCGCTGGACAGACCCAAGAGACCCAGTACTTC.